This entry describes one TCR beta chain. Trimming took off 4 bases at V and 10 bases at J, with 13 bases between the two ends. The CDR3 has 12 amino acids. Per germline, CDR1 SEHNR and CDR2 FQNEAQ (reference sequence). This entry comes from a study of blood T cell repertoires in COVID-19. Sequenced by immunoSEQ multiplex PCR; TCRdb stores in-frame clones only, minus some. In the table there are roughly 290,000 clones, about 83% of which are singletons. The sequence was collected from a middle-aged woman who had recovered from COVID-19. The sample comprised PBMCs or T cells enriched from blood (not recorded which). V and J are TRBV7-9 and TRBJ1-1; no clear D. The chain's CDR3 is CASSSMMFVAFF. CDR3 nucleotide sequence: TGTGCCAGCAGCTCTATGATGTTTGTAGCTTTCTTT. Looking up the rest from reference TRBV7-9 and TRBJ1-1 gives the full variable domain: DTGVSQNPRHKITKRGQNVTFRCDPISEHNRLYWYRQTLGQGPEFLTYFQNEAQLEKSRLLSDRFSAERPKGSFSTLEIQRTEQGDSAMYLCASSSMMFVAFFGQGTRLTVV.